One sample yielded the 3 T cell receptor beta chains listed below, sequenced in a study of cytomegalovirus exposure and HLA in healthy donors. This PCR relied on a set of 60 Vbeta primers and 13 Jbeta primers. Clones were read by immunoSEQ multiplex PCR, and TCRdb kept only the in-frame ones, dropping some. The table includes roughly 100,000 clones, around three quarters detected once. Material: PBMCs. These receptors were collected from a man aged 45 to 65 in good health and CMV-seropositive.

This chain joins TRBV30 and TRBJ2-3; a possible D gene is TRBD2 (6 bases). CDR1 is GTSNPN, CDR2 SVGIG, per germline (reference sequence). This CDR3 spans 14 amino acids. V dropped 2 bases and J dropped 6 bases, with 15 bases sitting between them. The CDR3 DNA follows: TGTGCCTGGAGTTCGGGAGTTGGTGGGGATACGCAGTATTTT. It yields the protein CAWSSGVGGDTQYF.

In this sample, this clone turned up once. The chain joins TRBV6-1 to TRBJ2-5, with 7 bases identical to TRBD1. CDR3 length: 13 residues. Germline lookup yields CDR1 MNHNS and CDR2 SASEGT. The V gene end was trimmed by 6 bases and the J gene end by 7 bases; junction bases not matched to a gene: 8. This chain's CDR3 is CASSTGVYGTQYF. The CDR3 DNA is TGTGCCAGCAGCACAGGGGTATATGGGACCCAGTACTTC.

The chain carries TRBV28 and TRBJ2-1; 7 bases match TRBD2. The trim removed 6 bases at V and 8 bases at J, leaving 7 bases unmatched. The CDR3 runs to 13 residues. Germline-derived CDR1 and CDR2 are MDHEN and SYDVKM. The CDR3 loop reads CASRTGGRDEQFF. CDR3 DNA: TGTGCCAGCAGAACCGGGGGGAGGGATGAGCAGTTCTTC. Looking up the rest from reference TRBV28 and TRBJ2-1 gives the full variable domain: DVKVTQSSRYLVKRTGEKVFLECVQDMDHENMFWYRQDPGLGLRLIYFSYDVKMKEKGDIPEGYSVSREKKERFSLILESASTNQTSMYLCASRTGGRDEQFFGPGTRLTVL.